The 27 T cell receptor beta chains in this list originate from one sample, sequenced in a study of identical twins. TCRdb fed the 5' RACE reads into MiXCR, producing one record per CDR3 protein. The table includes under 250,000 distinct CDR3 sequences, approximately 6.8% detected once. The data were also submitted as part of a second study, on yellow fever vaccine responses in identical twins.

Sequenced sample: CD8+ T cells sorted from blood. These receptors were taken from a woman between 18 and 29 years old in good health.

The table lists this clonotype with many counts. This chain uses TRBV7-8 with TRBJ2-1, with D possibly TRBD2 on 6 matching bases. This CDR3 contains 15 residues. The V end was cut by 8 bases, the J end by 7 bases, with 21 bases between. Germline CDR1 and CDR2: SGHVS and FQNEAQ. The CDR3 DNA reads TGTGCCAGCTGGCCAGGACGGGAGCCAATAAATGAGCAGTTCTTC. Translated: CASWPGREPINEQFF. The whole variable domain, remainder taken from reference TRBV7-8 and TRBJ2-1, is GAGVSQSPRYKVAKRGQDVALRCDPISGHVSLFWYQQALGQGPEFLTYFQNEAQLDKSGLPSDRFFAERPEGSVSTLKIQRTQQEDSAVYLCASWPGREPINEQFFGPGTRLTVL.

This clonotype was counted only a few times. The CDR3 DNA is TGTGCTAGTGGTTTGACAGGGAACACAGATACGCAGTATTTT. Amino acids: CASGLTGNTDTQYF. The chain uses TRBV12-5 and TRBJ2-3, with D perhaps TRBD1 (6 bases). Germline values: CDR1 LGHNT, CDR2 FRNRAP. V was shortened by 2 bases and J by 2 bases, with 8 bases between the two germline ends. The CDR3 has 14 residues.

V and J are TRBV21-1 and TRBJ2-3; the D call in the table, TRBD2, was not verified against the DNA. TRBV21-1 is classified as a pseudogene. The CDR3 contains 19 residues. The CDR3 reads CASSKSPPGLANLTDTQYF. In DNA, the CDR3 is TGTGCCAGCAGCAAATCTCCGCCGGGACTAGCGAATTTAACAGATACGCAGTATTTT.

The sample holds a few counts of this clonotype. DNA for the CDR3: TGTGCCAGCAGTGACCGAACAGCGACTCGCGGCTACACCTTC. Its protein is CASSDRTATRGYTF. The chain combines TRBV6-1 with TRBJ1-2; unclear D gene. Germline V CDR1 and CDR2: MNHNS, SASEGT. This CDR3 spans 14 amino acids. V was clipped by 3 bases and J by 8 bases, with 16 bases between them.

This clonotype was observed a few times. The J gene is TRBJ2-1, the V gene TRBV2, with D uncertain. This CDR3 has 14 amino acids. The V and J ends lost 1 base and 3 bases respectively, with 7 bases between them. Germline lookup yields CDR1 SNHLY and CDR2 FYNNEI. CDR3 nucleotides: TGTGCCAGCAGTGAAGAGGGATTCTACAATGAGCAGTTCTTC. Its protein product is CASSEEGFYNEQFF.

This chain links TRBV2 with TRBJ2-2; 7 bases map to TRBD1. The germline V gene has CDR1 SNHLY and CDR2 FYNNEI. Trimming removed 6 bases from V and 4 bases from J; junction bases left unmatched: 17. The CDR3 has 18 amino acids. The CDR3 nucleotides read TGTGCCAGCAGCTTAGCCAGACAGGGCGAAAGGTCCACCGGGGAGCTGTTTTTT. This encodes CASSLARQGERSTGELFF.

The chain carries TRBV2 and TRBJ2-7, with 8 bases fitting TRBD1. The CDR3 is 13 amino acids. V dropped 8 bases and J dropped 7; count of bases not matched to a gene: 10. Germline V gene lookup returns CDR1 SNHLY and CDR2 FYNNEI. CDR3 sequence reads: CASSEGQGQEQYF. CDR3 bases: TGTGCCAGCTCCGAAGGACAGGGCCAGGAGCAGTACTTC.

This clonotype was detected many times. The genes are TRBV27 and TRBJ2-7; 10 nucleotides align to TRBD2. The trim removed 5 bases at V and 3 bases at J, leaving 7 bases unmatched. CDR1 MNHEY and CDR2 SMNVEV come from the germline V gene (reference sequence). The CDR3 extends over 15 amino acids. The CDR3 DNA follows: TGTGCCAGCAGTCTCACCGGGACTAGCGACTACGAGCAGTACTTC. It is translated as CASSLTGTSDYEQYF.

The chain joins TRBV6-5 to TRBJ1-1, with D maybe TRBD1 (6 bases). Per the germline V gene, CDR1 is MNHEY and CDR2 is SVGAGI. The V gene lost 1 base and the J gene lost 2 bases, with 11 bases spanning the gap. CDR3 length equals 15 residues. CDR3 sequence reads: CASSYYYRDNTEAFF. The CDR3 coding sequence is TGTGCCAGCAGTTACTATTACAGGGACAACACTGAAGCTTTCTTT.

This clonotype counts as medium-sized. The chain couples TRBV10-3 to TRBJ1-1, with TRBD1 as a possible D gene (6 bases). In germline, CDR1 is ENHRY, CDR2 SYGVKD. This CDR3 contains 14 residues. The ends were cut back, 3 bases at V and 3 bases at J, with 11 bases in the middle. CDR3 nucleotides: TGTGCCATCAGTGAATGGGGGGCAGACACTGAAGCTTTCTTT. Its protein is CAISEWGADTEAFF.

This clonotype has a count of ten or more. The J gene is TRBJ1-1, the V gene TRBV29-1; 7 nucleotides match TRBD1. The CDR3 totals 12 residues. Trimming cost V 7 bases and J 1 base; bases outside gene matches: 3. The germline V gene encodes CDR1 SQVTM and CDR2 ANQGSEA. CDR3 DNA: TGCAGCGCCGACAGGGAGAACACTGAAGCTTTCTTT. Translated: CSADRENTEAFF.

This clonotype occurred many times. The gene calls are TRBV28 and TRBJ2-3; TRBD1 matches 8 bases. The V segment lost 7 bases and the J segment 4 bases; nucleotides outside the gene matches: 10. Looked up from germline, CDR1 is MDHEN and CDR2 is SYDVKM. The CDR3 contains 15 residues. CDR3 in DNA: TGTGCCAGCAACTTCGGGGACAGGAGACCAGATACGCAGTATTTT. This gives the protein CASNFGDRRPDTQYF.

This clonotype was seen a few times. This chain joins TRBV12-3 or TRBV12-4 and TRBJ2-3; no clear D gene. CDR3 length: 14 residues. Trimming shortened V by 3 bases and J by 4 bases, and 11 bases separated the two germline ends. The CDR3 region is CASSFLAFADTQYF. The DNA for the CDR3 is TGTGCCAGCAGTTTTTTGGCGTTCGCAGATACGCAGTATTTT.

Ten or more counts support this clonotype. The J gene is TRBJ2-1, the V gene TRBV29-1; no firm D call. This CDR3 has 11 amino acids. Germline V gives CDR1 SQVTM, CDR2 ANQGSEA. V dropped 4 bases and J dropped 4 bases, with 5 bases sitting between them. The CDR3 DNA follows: TGCAGCGTTGTAGATTACAATGAGCAGTTCTTC. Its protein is CSVVDYNEQFF.

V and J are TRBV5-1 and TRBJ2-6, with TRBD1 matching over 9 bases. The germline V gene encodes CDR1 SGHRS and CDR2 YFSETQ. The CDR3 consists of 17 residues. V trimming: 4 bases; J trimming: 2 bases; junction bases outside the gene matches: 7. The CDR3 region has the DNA TGCGCCAGCAGCCGGGACAGGGTTGAGGCTGGGGCCAACGTCCTGACTTTC. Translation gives CASSRDRVEAGANVLTF.

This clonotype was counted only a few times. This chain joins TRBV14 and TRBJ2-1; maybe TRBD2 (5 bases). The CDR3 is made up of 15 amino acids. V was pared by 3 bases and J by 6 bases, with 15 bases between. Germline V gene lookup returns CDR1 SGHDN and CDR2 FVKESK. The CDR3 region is CASSHYLGSGNEQFF. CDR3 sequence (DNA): TGTGCCAGCAGCCACTATCTAGGGAGCGGCAATGAGCAGTTCTTC.

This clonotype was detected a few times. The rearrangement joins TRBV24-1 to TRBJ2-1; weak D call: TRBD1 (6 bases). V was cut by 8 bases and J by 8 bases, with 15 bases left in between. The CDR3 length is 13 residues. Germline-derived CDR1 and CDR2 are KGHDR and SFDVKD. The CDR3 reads CATKPGQHDEQFF. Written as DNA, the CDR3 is TGTGCCACCAAACCTGGACAGCACGATGAGCAGTTCTTC.

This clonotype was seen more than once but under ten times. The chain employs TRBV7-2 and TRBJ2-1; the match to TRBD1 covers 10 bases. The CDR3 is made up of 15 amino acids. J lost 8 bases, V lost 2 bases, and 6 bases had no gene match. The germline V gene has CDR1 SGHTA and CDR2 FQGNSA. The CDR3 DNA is TGTGCCAGCAGCTTACCCCGGGACAGGGGAGATGAGCAGTTCTTC. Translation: CASSLPRDRGDEQFF.

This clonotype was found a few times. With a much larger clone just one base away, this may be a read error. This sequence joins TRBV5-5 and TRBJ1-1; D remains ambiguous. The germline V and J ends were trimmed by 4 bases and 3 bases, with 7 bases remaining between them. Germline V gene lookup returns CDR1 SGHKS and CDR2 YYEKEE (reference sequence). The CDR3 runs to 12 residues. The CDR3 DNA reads TGTGCCAGCAGCCCGGGGTACACTGAAGCTTTCTTT. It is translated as CASSPGYTEAFF.

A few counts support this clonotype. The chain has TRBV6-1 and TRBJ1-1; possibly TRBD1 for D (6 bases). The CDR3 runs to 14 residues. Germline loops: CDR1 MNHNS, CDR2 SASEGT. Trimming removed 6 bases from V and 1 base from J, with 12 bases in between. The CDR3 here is CASSLQGKNTEAFF. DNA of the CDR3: TGTGCCAGCAGCCTACAGGGAAAGAACACTGAAGCTTTCTTT.

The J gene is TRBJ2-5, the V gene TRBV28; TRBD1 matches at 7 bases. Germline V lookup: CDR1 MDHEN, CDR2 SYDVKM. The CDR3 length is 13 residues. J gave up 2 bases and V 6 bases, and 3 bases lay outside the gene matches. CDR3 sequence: CASSEQGQETQYF. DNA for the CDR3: TGTGCCAGCAGCGAACAGGGGCAAGAGACCCAGTACTTC.

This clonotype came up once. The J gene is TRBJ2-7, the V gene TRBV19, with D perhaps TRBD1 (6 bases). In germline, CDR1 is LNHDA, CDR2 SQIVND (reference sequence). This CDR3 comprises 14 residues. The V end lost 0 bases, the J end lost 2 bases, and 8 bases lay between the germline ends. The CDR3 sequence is CASSIDKGAYEQYF. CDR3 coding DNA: TGTGCCAGTAGTATAGATAAGGGGGCCTACGAGCAGTACTTC.

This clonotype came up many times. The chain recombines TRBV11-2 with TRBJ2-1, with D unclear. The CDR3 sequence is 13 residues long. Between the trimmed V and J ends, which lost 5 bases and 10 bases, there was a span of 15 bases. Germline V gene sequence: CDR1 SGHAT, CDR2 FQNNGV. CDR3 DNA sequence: TGTGCCAGCAGCCCGAATCTCGGTGGGGAGCAGTTCTTC. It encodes CASSPNLGGEQFF.

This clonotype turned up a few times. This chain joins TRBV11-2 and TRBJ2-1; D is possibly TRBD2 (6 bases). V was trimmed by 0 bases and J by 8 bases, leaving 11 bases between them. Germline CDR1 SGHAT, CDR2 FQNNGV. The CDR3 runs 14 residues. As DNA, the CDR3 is TGTGCCAGCAGCTTAGATGGGACTCTCGATGAGCAGTTCTTC. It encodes CASSLDGTLDEQFF.

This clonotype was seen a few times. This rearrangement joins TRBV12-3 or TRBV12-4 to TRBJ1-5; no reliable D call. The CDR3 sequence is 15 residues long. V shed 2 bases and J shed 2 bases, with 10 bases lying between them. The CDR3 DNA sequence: TGTGCCAGCAGTTTAAGTCTAATGGGCAATCAGCCCCAGCATTTT. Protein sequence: CASSLSLMGNQPQHF.

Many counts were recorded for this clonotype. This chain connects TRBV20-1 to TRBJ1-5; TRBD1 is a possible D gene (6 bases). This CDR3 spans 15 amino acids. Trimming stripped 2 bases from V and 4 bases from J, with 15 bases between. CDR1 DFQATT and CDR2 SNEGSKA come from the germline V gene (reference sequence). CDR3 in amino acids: CSARTSRGTNQPQHF. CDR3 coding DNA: TGCAGTGCTAGAACGAGCCGAGGGACAAATCAGCCCCAGCATTTT.

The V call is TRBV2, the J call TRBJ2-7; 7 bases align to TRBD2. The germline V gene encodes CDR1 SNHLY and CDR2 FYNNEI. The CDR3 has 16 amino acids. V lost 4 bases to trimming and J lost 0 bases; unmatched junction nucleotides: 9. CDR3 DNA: TGTGCCAGCAGTGGCCAGACTAGCACCAGCTCCTACGAGCAGTACTTC. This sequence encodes CASSGQTSTSSYEQYF.